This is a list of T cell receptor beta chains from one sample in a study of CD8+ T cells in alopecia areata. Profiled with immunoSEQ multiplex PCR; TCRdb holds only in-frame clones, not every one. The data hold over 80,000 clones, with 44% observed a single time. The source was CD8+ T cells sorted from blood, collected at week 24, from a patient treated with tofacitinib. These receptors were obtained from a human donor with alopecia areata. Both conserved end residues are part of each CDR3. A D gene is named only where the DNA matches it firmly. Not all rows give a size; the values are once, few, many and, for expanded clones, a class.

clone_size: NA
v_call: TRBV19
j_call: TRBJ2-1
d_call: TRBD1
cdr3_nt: TGTGCCAGTACCCCGGGACAGGGTTTACACAATGAGCAGTTCTTC
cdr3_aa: CASTPGQGLHNEQFF

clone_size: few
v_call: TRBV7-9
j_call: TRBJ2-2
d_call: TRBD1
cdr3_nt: TGTGCCAGCAGCCCACCGGGACAGGTGACCGGGGAGCTGTTTTTT
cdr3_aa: CASSPPGQVTGELFF

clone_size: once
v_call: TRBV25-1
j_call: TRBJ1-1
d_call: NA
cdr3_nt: TGTGCCAGCAGTGAAGGTTCGAACACTGAAGCTTTCTTT
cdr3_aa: CASSEGSNTEAFF

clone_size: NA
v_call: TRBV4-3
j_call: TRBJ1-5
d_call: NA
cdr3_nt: TGCGCCAGCAGCCAAGATAGATCCGGGTTTCAGCCCCAGCATTTT
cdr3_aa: CASSQDRSGFQPQHF

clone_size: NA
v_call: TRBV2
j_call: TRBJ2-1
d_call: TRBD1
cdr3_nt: TGTGCCAGCAGACAGGGGGATGAGCAGTTCTTC
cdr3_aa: CASRQGDEQFF

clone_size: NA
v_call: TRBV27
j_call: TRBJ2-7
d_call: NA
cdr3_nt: TGTGCCAGCAGTTACACGCCCGACGAGCAGTACTTC
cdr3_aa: CASSYTPDEQYF

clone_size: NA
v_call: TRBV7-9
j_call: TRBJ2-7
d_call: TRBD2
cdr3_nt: TGTGCCAGCAGCAATCCCGGGACTAGCGGGAGTTACGAGCAGTACTTC
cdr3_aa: CASSNPGTSGSYEQYF

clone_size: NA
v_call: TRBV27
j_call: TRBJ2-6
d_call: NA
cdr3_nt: TGTGCCAGCAGTTTGGCCCCTGGGGCCAACGTCCTGACTTTC
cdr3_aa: CASSLAPGANVLTF

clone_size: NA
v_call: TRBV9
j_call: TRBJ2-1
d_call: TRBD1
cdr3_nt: TGTGCCAGCAGCACACCGGGACAGGGGGCTACTAGCTCCTACAATGAGCAGTTCTTC
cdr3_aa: CASSTPGQGATSSYNEQFF

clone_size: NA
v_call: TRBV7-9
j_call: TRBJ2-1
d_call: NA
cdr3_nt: TGTGCCAGCAAACAGGGAAGGAATGAGCAGTTCTTC
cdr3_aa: CASKQGRNEQFF

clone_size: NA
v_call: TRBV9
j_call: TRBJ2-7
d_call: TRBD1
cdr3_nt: TGTGCCAGCAGCGTAAGTACCGAGACAGGGATTTACGAGCAGTACTTC
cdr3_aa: CASSVSTETGIYEQYF

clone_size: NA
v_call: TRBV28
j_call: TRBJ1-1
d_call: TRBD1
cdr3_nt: TGTGCCAGCAGACGTCCGGGACAGGGCTCTGAAGCTTTCTTT
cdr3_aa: CASRRPGQGSEAFF

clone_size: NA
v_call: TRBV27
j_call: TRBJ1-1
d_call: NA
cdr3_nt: TGTGCCAGCAGTCCTCGTGGAATGAACACTGAAGCTTTCTTT
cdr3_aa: CASSPRGMNTEAFF

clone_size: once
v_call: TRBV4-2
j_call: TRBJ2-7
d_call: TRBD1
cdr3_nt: TGTGCCAGCAGCCAAGGCCTGACCGGGACAGGCGGCTACGAGCAGTACTTC
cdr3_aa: CASSQGLTGTGGYEQYF

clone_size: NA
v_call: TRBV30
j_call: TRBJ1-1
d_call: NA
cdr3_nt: TGTGCCTGGAGTCGGAACACTGAAGCTTTCTTT
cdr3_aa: CAWSRNTEAFF

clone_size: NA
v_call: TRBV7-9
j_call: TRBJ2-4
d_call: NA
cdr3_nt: TGTGCCAGCAGCCTGACTCTGGGCAAAAACATTCAGTACTTC
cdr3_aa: CASSLTLGKNIQYF

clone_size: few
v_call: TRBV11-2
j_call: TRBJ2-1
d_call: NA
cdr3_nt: TGTGCCAGCAGCCTTGAACGCAATGAGCAGTTCTTC
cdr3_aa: CASSLERNEQFF

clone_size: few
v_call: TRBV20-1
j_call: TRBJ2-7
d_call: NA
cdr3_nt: TGCAGTGCTAGAGGGGACTACGAGCAGTACTTC
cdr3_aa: CSARGDYEQYF

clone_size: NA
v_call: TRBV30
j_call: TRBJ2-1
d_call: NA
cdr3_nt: TGTGCCTGGAGCCTGGGGGGCGATGAGCAGTTCTTC
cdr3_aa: CAWSLGGDEQFF

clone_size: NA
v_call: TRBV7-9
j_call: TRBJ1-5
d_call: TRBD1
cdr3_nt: TGTGCCAGCAGCACTCAGGGGGGCAATCAGCCCCAGCATTTT
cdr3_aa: CASSTQGGNQPQHF

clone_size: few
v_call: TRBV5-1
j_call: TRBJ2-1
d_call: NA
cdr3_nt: TGCGCCAGCAGCTTGGCGGTCGATGAGCAGTTCTTC
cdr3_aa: CASSLAVDEQFF

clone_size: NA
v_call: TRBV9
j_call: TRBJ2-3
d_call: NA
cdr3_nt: TGTGCCAGCAGCGTAGGAGGTAGCACAGATACGCAGTATTTT
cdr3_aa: CASSVGGSTDTQYF

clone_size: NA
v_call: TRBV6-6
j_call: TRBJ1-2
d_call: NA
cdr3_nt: TGTGCCTCATGGGAATCCTATGGCTACACCTTC
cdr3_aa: CASWESYGYTF

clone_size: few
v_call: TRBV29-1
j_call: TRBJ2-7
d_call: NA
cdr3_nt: TGCAGCGCCACCGTGGGATCCTACGAGCAGTACTTC
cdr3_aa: CSATVGSYEQYF

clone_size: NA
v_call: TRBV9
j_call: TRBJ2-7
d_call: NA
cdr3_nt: TGTGCCAGCAGTCTATACGGGAGCCCCTCCTACGAGCAGTACTTC
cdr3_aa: CASSLYGSPSYEQYF

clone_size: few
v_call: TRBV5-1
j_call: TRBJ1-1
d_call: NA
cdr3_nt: TGCGCCAGCAGCCCAAGACAGCCGAACACTGAAGCTTTCTTT
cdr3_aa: CASSPRQPNTEAFF

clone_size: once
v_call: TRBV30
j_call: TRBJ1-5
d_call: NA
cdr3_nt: TGTGCCTGGAGTGTAATAGATGGAGGCAATCAGCCCCAGCATTTT
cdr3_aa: CAWSVIDGGNQPQHF

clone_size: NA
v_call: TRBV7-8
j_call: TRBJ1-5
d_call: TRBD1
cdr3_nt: TGTGCCAGCAGCCAACGACAGGGGGGCAATCAGCCCCAGCATTTT
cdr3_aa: CASSQRQGGNQPQHF

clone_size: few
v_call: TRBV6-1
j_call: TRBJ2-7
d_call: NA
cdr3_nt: TGTGCCAGCAGTGAAAAGGGGCTATTGGCCTACGAGCAGTACTTC
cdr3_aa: CASSEKGLLAYEQYF

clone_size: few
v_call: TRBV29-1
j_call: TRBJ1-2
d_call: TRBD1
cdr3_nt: TGCAGCGTTGAGGGACAGGTCGGTGGCTACACCTTC
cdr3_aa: CSVEGQVGGYTF

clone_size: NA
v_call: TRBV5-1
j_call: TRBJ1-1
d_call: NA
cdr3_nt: TGCGCCAGCAGCTTGGGACTGGAGACTGAAGCTTTCTTT
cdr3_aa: CASSLGLETEAFF